These T cell receptor beta chains were read from a single sample in a study of cytomegalovirus exposure and HLA in healthy donors. The repertoire was sequenced with immunoSEQ multiplex PCR; TCRdb's copy has only in-frame clones and lacks some. The data contain some 150,000 clones, around four fifths of them singletons. Sequences were obtained from PBMCs. The receptors derive from a boy between 2 and 15 years old in good health and CMV-seronegative. Both conserved end residues are part of each CDR3. A D gene is named only where the DNA matches it firmly. Clone sizes are given selectively: once, few, many, or a class where the clone is expanded.

TRBV18	TRBJ2-3	TRBD2	-	TGTGCCAGCTCACCGACTAGCGGGAGTGCGGCAGATACGCAGTATTTT	CASSPTSGSAADTQYF
TRBV5-5	TRBJ2-7	-	-	TGTGCCAGCAGCTTGAGGGAGTATGACGAGCAGTACTTC	CASSLREYDEQYF
TRBV11-3	TRBJ2-7	TRBD2	-	TGTGCCAGCAGCTCGCGACTAGCGGGAAATCTCGAGCAGTACTTC	CASSSRLAGNLEQYF
TRBV29-1	TRBJ2-1	-	-	TGCAGCGTACACGGGAGAGCCTACAATGAGCAGTTCTTC	CSVHGRAYNEQFF
TRBV7-9	TRBJ2-1	TRBD2	-	TGTGCCAGCAGCGGGAGCGGGAGGGTCTACAATGAGCAGTTCTTC	CASSGSGRVYNEQFF
TRBV7-2	TRBJ2-1	-	few	TGTGCCAGCAGCCGAGACTTCGATGAGCAGTTCTTC	CASSRDFDEQFF
TRBV6-1	TRBJ2-1	TRBD1	-	TGTGCCAGCAGTGAAAGGCAGGGGGCCTGTGTTGGCAACCGACACAGACAAAACAATGAGCAGTTCTTC	CASSERQGACVGNRHRQNNEQFF
TRBV7-8	TRBJ2-2	TRBD1	-	TGTGCCAGCAGCTTAGTAGGGGTGGGACAGGGTTACACCGGGGAGCTGTTTTTT	CASSLVGVGQGYTGELFF
TRBV15	TRBJ2-1	TRBD2	-	TGTGCCACCGGCGGGAGGGCGAGCTCCTACAATGAGCAGTTCTTC	CATGGRASSYNEQFF
TRBV19	TRBJ2-3	TRBD2	-	TGTGCCAGTAGTATCTGGACTAGATCAGATACGCAGTATTTT	CASSIWTRSDTQYF
TRBV4-1	TRBJ2-1	-	-	TGCGCCAGCAGCCAACTCAGGGCGTACAATGAGCAGTTCTTC	CASSQLRAYNEQFF
TRBV10-3	TRBJ2-1	TRBD1	-	TGTGCCATCAGTGAGTCGACGGGGTCGGGGACAGTTAACAATGAGCAGTTCTTC	CAISESTGSGTVNNEQFF
TRBV11-2	TRBJ1-1	TRBD1	few	TGTGCCAGCAGCCCCCAGACAGGGGTCACTATGAACACTGAAGCTTTCTTT	CASSPQTGVTMNTEAFF
TRBV9	TRBJ2-7	-	-	TGTGCCAGCAGCGTTAGGTCAGGGATCTACGAGCAGTACTTC	CASSVRSGIYEQYF
TRBV25-1	TRBJ2-5	TRBD1	-	TGTGCCAGCAGTGACCCTTCCAGGGGGAGTCGAGAGACCCAGTACTTC	CASSDPSRGSRETQYF
TRBV7-2	TRBJ2-7	TRBD2	-	TGTGCCAGCAGCCTGGGTCCAGCTAGCGGTACCTACGAGCAGTACTTC	CASSLGPASGTYEQYF
TRBV15	TRBJ2-7	TRBD1	-	TGTGCCACCCAGCCGATCGAGGGGGCTGGGGAGCAGTACTTC	CATQPIEGAGEQYF
TRBV5-4	TRBJ1-6	-	once	TGTGCCAGCAGCTCAACTGGTAGCTCCTATAATTCACCCCTCCACTTT	CASSSTGSSYNSPLHF
TRBV7-7	TRBJ2-1	TRBD2	-	TGTGCCAGCAGCTTAGAACTCCAGGCTAGCGGGAGCCCCTACAATGAGCAGTTCTTC	CASSLELQASGSPYNEQFF
TRBV5-1	TRBJ2-7	TRBD2	once	TGCGCCAGCAGCTCCTCGCTAGCGGGTTACGAGCAGTACTTC	CASSSSLAGYEQYF
TRBV9	TRBJ1-1	-	-	TGTGCCAGCAGCGCCGAGTGGGGAGACATGAACACTGAAGCTTTCTTT	CASSAEWGDMNTEAFF
TRBV2	TRBJ2-5	TRBD2	few	TGTGCCAGCAGTGCTCGACTAGCGGGAGTGGAGACCCAGTACTTC	CASSARLAGVETQYF